One sample yielded the 23 T cell receptor beta chains listed below, sequenced in a study of early T cells in non-severe SARS-CoV-2 infection. TCRdb re-derived calls from the 5' RACE reads in MiXCR, one entry per CDR3 protein. The sample carries around 76,000 distinct CDR3 sequences, 9% to 15% recorded once. Sequencing input: whole blood. The receptors stem from an adult who was a healthcare worker with PCR-confirmed SARS-CoV-2 infection or an uninfected control (not recorded which).

This chain connects TRBV9 to TRBJ2-1; 11 bases fit TRBD2. The V gene's germline CDR1 is SGDLS and CDR2 YYNGEE. The length of the CDR3 is 15 residues. V was pared by 1 base and J by 6 bases, with 3 bases of the junction left unmatched. The CDR3 protein is CASSVITSGSNEQFF. In DNA, the CDR3 is TGTGCCAGCAGCGTAATCACTAGCGGGAGCAATGAGCAGTTCTTC.

This clonotype was observed at least ten times. J is TRBJ2-5 and V is TRBV2; D is ambiguous. The V gene's germline CDR1 is SNHLY and CDR2 FYNNEI. The CDR3 is 14 residues long. The V end lost 2 bases, the J end lost 1 base, and 8 bases lay between the germline ends. DNA for the CDR3: TGTGCCAGCAGTGAATACAGATTCCAAGAGACCCAGTACTTC. It yields the protein CASSEYRFQETQYF.

The chain recombines TRBV2 with TRBJ2-1; 7 bases are shared with TRBD1. The germline gives CDR1 SNHLY, CDR2 FYNNEI. The CDR3 sequence is 10 residues long. V was clipped by 4 bases and J by 14 bases; unmatched bases: 2. CDR3 loop: CASSGDREFF. The CDR3, as DNA: TGTGCCAGCAGTGGCGACAGGGAGTTCTTC.

J is TRBJ2-3 and V is TRBV2, with 9 bases matching TRBD2. Trimming at V came to 1 base and at J to 2 bases, leaving 4 bases not matched to a gene. Germline V CDR1 and CDR2: SNHLY, FYNNEI. The CDR3 consists of 16 residues. The CDR3 spells CASSEGGGAPTDTQYF. The CDR3 DNA follows: TGTGCCAGCAGTGAAGGCGGGGGGGCCCCCACAGATACGCAGTATTTT.

This clonotype was seen more than once but under ten times. The V call is TRBV12-3 or TRBV12-4, the J call TRBJ2-1; D is perhaps TRBD1 (5 bases). V was trimmed by 4 bases and J by 0 bases, leaving 16 bases between them. CDR3 length: 17 residues. CDR3 protein: CASSSPQGPLSYNEQFF. The CDR3 nucleotides read TGTGCCAGCAGTTCCCCCCAGGGCCCCCTCTCCTACAATGAGCAGTTCTTC.

Ten or more counts support this clonotype. The V and J genes are TRBV13 and TRBJ2-7; 9 nucleotides agree with TRBD2. V trimming: 0 bases; J trimming: 5 bases; junction bases outside the gene matches: 2. The CDR3 runs 14 residues. The germline V gene encodes CDR1 PRHDT and CDR2 FYEKMQ (reference sequence). In DNA form, the CDR3 reads TGTGCCAGCAGCTTAGGGGGACTAGCCCACGAGCAGTACTTC. Translation: CASSLGGLAHEQYF.

This clonotype was seen ten or more times. The J gene is TRBJ2-1, the V gene TRBV3-1, with D perhaps matching TRBD1 or TRBD2 (6 bases each). Per the germline V gene, CDR1 is LGHDT and CDR2 is YNNKEL (reference sequence). The V end was cut by 6 bases, the J end by 10 bases, with 16 bases between. This CDR3 is 13 amino acids long. CDR3 loop: CASRGGAAREQFF. In nucleotides, the CDR3 is TGTGCCAGCAGGGGGGGCGCGGCCCGAGAGCAGTTCTTC.

This clonotype has only a few counts. V and J are TRBV3-1 and TRBJ2-2; 9 bases are a match to TRBD2. The V segment lost 0 bases and the J segment 3 bases; nucleotides outside the gene matches: 5. CDR1 and CDR2 from the germline V gene are LGHDT and YNNKEL (reference sequence). This CDR3 has 17 amino acids. This chain's CDR3 is CASSQDWREGYTGELFF. For the CDR3, the DNA is TGTGCCAGCAGCCAAGATTGGCGGGAGGGTTACACCGGGGAGCTGTTTTTT. Variable domain in full (rest from reference TRBV3-1 and TRBJ2-2): DTAVSQTPKYLVTQMGNDKSIKCEQNLGHDTMYWYKQDSKKFLKIMFSYNNKELIINETVPNRFSPKSPDKAHLNLHINSLELGDSAVYFCASSQDWREGYTGELFFGEGSRLTVL.

V is TRBV30 and J is TRBJ1-1, with TRBD1 as a possible D gene (6 bases). There are 19 residues in the CDR3. V was pared by 2 bases and J by 2 bases, with 27 bases between. Germline lookup yields CDR1 GTSNPN and CDR2 SVGIG (reference sequence). The CDR3 loop reads CAWSLPTGLFRILNTEAFF. CDR3 nucleotide sequence: TGTGCCTGGAGTTTACCGACAGGACTGTTTCGAATATTAAACACTGAAGCTTTCTTT. The full variable domain, with the rest looked up from reference TRBV30 and TRBJ1-1, is SQTIHQWPATLVQPVGSPLSLECTVEGTSNPNLYWYRQAAGRGLQLLFYSVGIGQISSEVPQNLSASRPQDRQFILSSKKLLLSDSGFYLCAWSLPTGLFRILNTEAFFGQGTRLTVV.

The chain links TRBV9 to TRBJ1-1; D might be TRBD1 (5 bases). Per germline, CDR1 SGDLS and CDR2 YYNGEE. This CDR3 has 13 amino acids. The germline V and J ends were trimmed by 4 bases and 6 bases, with 13 bases remaining between them. In DNA form, the CDR3 reads TGTGCCAGCAGCCCACAGGTCTTCCCTGAAGCTTTCTTT. It specifies CASSPQVFPEAFF.

This clonotype showed up just once. Since a much larger clone is just one base distant, this may be a read error. The V gene is TRBV5-4, the J gene TRBJ2-1, with D perhaps TRBD2 (5 bases). CDR1 and CDR2 (germline): SGHNT, YYREEE (reference sequence). The CDR3 contains 15 residues. CDR3 residues: CASRLHEGSYDEQFF. In DNA, the CDR3 is TGTGCCAGCAGGTTGCACGAGGGCTCCTACGATGAGCAGTTCTTC.

This clonotype was seen many times. V is TRBV19 and J is TRBJ1-5; 7 bases fit TRBD1. The CDR3 sequence is 16 residues long. Germline trimming cut 6 bases from V and 3 bases from J; bases unmatched to any gene: 11. Per germline, CDR1 LNHDA and CDR2 SQIVND (reference sequence). The CDR3 region has the DNA TGTGCCAGTAGAACTGGGGCGGGACAGAACAATCAGCCCCAGCATTTT. Protein sequence: CASRTGAGQNNQPQHF.

This clonotype was seen ten or more times. The V call is TRBV2, the J call TRBJ2-3; D is possibly TRBD2 (5 bases). Germline-derived CDR1 and CDR2 are SNHLY and FYNNEI. The V and J ends lost 7 bases and 8 bases respectively, with 16 bases between them. The CDR3 has 13 residues. This chain's CDR3 is CASKEVLDSTQYF. In DNA form, the CDR3 reads TGTGCCAGCAAGGAGGTACTAGACTCTACGCAGTATTTT.

This clonotype was seen at least ten times. This chain uses TRBV29-1 with TRBJ2-1; D is unresolved. Germline values: CDR1 SQVTM, CDR2 ANQGSEA. CDR3 size: 14 residues. Trimming left V 3 bases short and J 2 bases short, with 11 bases between. The CDR3 sequence: CSVEVFEPYNEQFF. DNA for the CDR3: TGCAGCGTTGAGGTGTTCGAGCCCTACAATGAGCAGTTCTTC.

This clonotype was found many times. CDR3 loop: CASSKYKRETYEQYF. In DNA, the CDR3 is TGTGCCAGCAGCAAATACAAGCGGGAGACCTACGAGCAGTACTTC. The chain uses TRBV21-1 and TRBJ2-7; TRBD2 reflects the table's D call only, with no check against the DNA. TRBV21-1 constitutes a pseudogene. The length of the CDR3 is 15 residues.

This clonotype was recorded a few times. The CDR3 bases are TGCGCCAGCAGCCAAGTGGCGTTTAGCAATCAGCCCCAGCATTTT. This codes for CASSQVAFSNQPQHF. J is TRBJ1-5 and V is TRBV4-1; no reliable D call. The germline CDR1 and CDR2 sequences are MGHRA and YSYEKL. This CDR3 region has 15 residues. Trimming shortened V by 1 base and J by 0 bases, and 7 bases separated the two germline ends.

This clonotype was seen at least ten times. V usage is TRBV11-2 and J usage is TRBJ2-7; 10 bases align to TRBD1. The germline V gene has CDR1 SGHAT and CDR2 FQNNGV. The V and J ends lost 0 bases and 7 bases, in that order; junction bases with no gene match: 0. The CDR3 runs to 13 residues. The CDR3 here is CASSLEGQGEQYF. The CDR3 DNA reads as TGTGCCAGCAGCTTAGAGGGACAGGGGGAGCAGTACTTC.

The chain combines TRBV25-1 with TRBJ1-2; D is undetermined. Trimming took 5 bases from V and 5 from J, leaving 9 bases between them. Germline assignment: CDR1 MGHDK and CDR2 SYGVNS. The CDR3 has 12 residues. The CDR3 protein is CASSRGRYGYTF. In nucleotides, the CDR3 is TGTGCCAGCAGTCGAGGACGGTATGGCTACACCTTC.

Of note for this clonotype: The CDR3 carries no conserved terminal phenylalanine or tryptophan, so it likely arises from a read error. The V call is TRBV9, the J call TRBJ2-1, with D possibly being TRBD2 (6 bases). The CDR3 sequence is 13 residues long. Germline V gene data show CDR1 as SGDLS and CDR2 as YYNGEE. The CDR3 sequence: CVSTRSEGNEQFS. The CDR3 DNA reads as TGTGTCAGCACCCGGTCGGAGGGGAATGAGCAGTTCTCC.

This clonotype was picked up many times. V gene TRBV18 combines with J gene TRBJ2-2; possibly TRBD2 for D (6 bases). Germline-derived CDR1 and CDR2 are KGHSH and LQKENI. V shed 11 bases and J shed 0 bases, with 10 bases lying between them. The CDR3 contains 13 residues. The CDR3 sequence: CAGGLTNTGELFF. CDR3 in DNA: TGTGCCGGTGGACTAACGAACACCGGGGAGCTGTTTTTT.

In its sample, this clonotype was seen many times. The chain couples TRBV5-6 to TRBJ2-7, with D uncertain. The CDR3 spans 14 residues. Between the trimmed V and J ends, which lost 1 base and 2 bases, there was a span of 10 bases. Germline CDR1 SGHDT, CDR2 YYEEEE. The CDR3 DNA reads as TGTGCCAGCAGCTTGAGCCTCAGAGCCTACGAGCAGTACTTC. Protein: CASSLSLRAYEQYF.

This clonotype came up a few times. V is TRBV10-3 and J is TRBJ2-1; a possible D gene is TRBD1 (5 bases). The V and J ends lost 8 bases and 3 bases respectively, with 14 bases between them. Germline CDR1 and CDR2: ENHRY and SYGVKD. The length of the CDR3 is 14 residues. Written as DNA, the CDR3 is TGTGCCATCGCGATGCCAGGGAACTACAATGAGCAGTTCTTC. Amino acids: CAIAMPGNYNEQFF.

This clonotype was seen at least ten times. The chain carries TRBV28 and TRBJ2-2; D unresolved. The length of the CDR3 is 13 residues. The ends were cut back, 2 bases at V and 4 bases at J, with 5 bases in the middle. Germline loops: CDR1 MDHEN, CDR2 SYDVKM. Here the CDR3 DNA reads TGTGCCAGCAGTTTAACAGCCACCGGGGAGCTGTTTTTT. Translated: CASSLTATGELFF.